The source of this T cell receptor beta chain is a study of cytomegalovirus exposure and HLA in healthy donors. The PCR contained 60 Vbeta and 13 Jbeta primers. Assay used: immunoSEQ multiplex PCR; TCRdb lists only in-frame clones, some missing. This table holds 150,000 to 170,000 clones, about 85% found once. Study-level findings and limits: Using a false discovery rate of 0.05, a later analysis showed that some 16,000 TCR beta sequences were associated with HLA alleles. In an earlier analysis, productive rearrangement rates for most beta V segments clustered near 87% or 30%.

The V gene's germline CDR1 is SGDLS and CDR2 YYNGEE. V gave up 5 bases and J gave up 2 bases, with 11 bases separating them. This CDR3 spans 14 amino acids. A word on this clone: The antigen is unknown.

The chain is built from TRBV9 and TRBJ1-3; D is perhaps TRBD1 (5 bases). The receptor was isolated from a man aged 25 to 40 in good health and CMV-seropositive. The sequencing input was PBMCs. As DNA, the CDR3 is TGTGCCAGCAGGGGGGGACTAACTGGAAACACCATATATTTT. It yields the protein CASRGGLTGNTIYF.